Listed below are T cell receptor beta chains from one sample, sequenced in a study of brain T cells in children with intractable seizures. The protocol was immunoSEQ multiplex PCR, while the TCRdb copy is restricted to in-frame clones and leaves out a portion. The repertoire includes 35,000 to 50,000 clones, around 90% of them detected once, and about 6% sits in the top ten. The sample was peripheral blood, taken at surgery. Receptor source: a girl aged 2 to 9 with tuberous sclerosis and intractable seizures. The CDR3 runs from the conserved cysteine through the conserved F or W. The D gene is left open where the match is weak. Some rows mark clone size as missing; the rest say once, few, many or name a class of expanded clone.

d_call	v_call	clone_size	j_call	cdr3_aa	cdr3_nt
-	TRBV7-2	-	TRBJ2-3	CASSLTTGGYPQYF	TGTGCCAGCAGCCTGACCACCGGGGGCTATCCGCAGTATTTT
TRBD1	TRBV6-1	-	TRBJ2-4	CASSEAGTGKNIQYF	TGTGCCAGCAGTGAAGCAGGGACAGGGAAAAACATTCAGTACTTC
-	TRBV13	-	TRBJ2-2	CASSSFSTGELFF	TGTGCCAGCAGCTCCTTCAGCACCGGGGAGCTGTTTTTT
-	TRBV4-1	-	TRBJ1-6	CASSLGTTDNSPLHF	TGCGCCAGCAGCCTCGGGACAACAGATAATTCACCCCTCCACTTT
TRBD1	TRBV5-5	-	TRBJ1-1	CASSHGSVRGHTEAFF	TGTGCCAGCAGCCACGGGAGTGTCAGGGGGCATACTGAAGCTTTCTTT
TRBD2	TRBV2	-	TRBJ2-5	CASSKRGAETQYF	TGTGCCAGCAGTAAGCGGGGGGCCGAGACCCAGTACTTC
TRBD1	TRBV18	-	TRBJ1-5	CASSTTGNQPQHF	TGTGCCAGCTCCACGACAGGGAATCAGCCCCAGCATTTT
TRBD1	TRBV5-1	-	TRBJ2-5	CASSPKTGFGETQYF	TGCGCCAGCAGCCCGAAGACAGGGTTTGGCGAGACCCAGTACTTC
-	TRBV5-1	-	TRBJ1-5	CASKEYSNQPQHF	TGCGCCAGCAAGGAGTATAGCAATCAGCCCCAGCATTTT
-	TRBV30	-	TRBJ1-5	CAWSVTGLEPQHF	TGTGCCTGGAGTGTAACAGGGTTGGAGCCCCAGCATTTT
-	TRBV19	-	TRBJ1-2	CASSMKASGFYGYTF	TGTGCCAGTAGTATGAAAGCTTCGGGTTTTTATGGCTACACCTTC
-	TRBV3-1/TRBV3-2	-	TRBJ1-1	CASSQASVGQAFF	TGTGCCAGCAGCCAAGCCTCAGTGGGGCAAGCTTTCTTT
-	TRBV5-1	-	TRBJ2-6	CASSKRNTPGRGANVLTF	TGCGCCAGCAGCAAACGAAACACCCCCGGACGTGGGGCCAACGTCCTGACTTTC
TRBD1	TRBV5-5	-	TRBJ2-3	CASSLDRGLTDTQYF	TGTGCCAGCAGCCTTGACAGGGGACTCACAGATACGCAGTATTTT
-	TRBV5-8	-	TRBJ2-6	CASSLFAGSSGANVLTF	TGTGCCAGCAGCTTGTTTGCAGGGAGCTCTGGGGCCAACGTCCTGACTTTC
-	TRBV7-8	-	TRBJ2-5	CASSPSNSGKETQYF	TGTGCCAGCAGCCCCAGTAATAGCGGAAAAGAGACCCAGTACTTC
TRBD1	TRBV18	few	TRBJ1-5	CASSATGTGYSNQPQHF	TGTGCCAGCTCGGCGACCGGGACAGGGTATAGCAATCAGCCCCAGCATTTT
-	TRBV9	-	TRBJ1-5	CASSGGFVGGDQPQHF	TGTGCCAGCAGCGGGGGGTTCGTTGGAGGCGATCAGCCCCAGCATTTT
TRBD2	TRBV2	-	TRBJ2-5	CASSEGGGLAGFTQYF	TGTGCCAGCAGTGAAGGAGGGGGACTAGCGGGCTTTACCCAGTACTTC
-	TRBV23-1	-	TRBJ2-3	CASRETDTQYF	TGCGCCAGCAGGGAGACAGATACGCAGTATTTT
TRBD1	TRBV19	-	TRBJ2-3	CASSGDRPDTQYF	TGTGCCAGTAGTGGGGACAGACCAGATACGCAGTATTTT
-	TRBV11-3	-	TRBJ2-1	CASSLEGDSGVNEQFF	TGTGCCAGCAGCTTAGAGGGCGACTCAGGGGTAAATGAGCAGTTCTTC
-	TRBV6-5	-	TRBJ1-6	CASSYEAGVRGSPLHF	TGTGCCAGCAGTTACGAGGCAGGGGTTCGGGGGTCACCCCTCCACTTT
-	TRBV24-1	-	TRBJ2-5	CATSSGETQYF	TGTGCCACCTCCAGCGGAGAGACCCAGTACTTC
-	TRBV11-2	-	TRBJ2-6	CASSWGSRGVITGANVLTF	TGTGCCAGCAGCTGGGGATCCAGGGGAGTAATTACTGGGGCCAACGTCCTGACTTTC
-	TRBV7-8	-	TRBJ2-5	CASSLPGNEQETQYF	TGTGCCAGCAGCTTGCCCGGGAATGAACAAGAGACCCAGTACTTC
-	TRBV4-1	-	TRBJ1-4	CASSQAWREKLFF	TGCGCCAGCAGCCAAGCCTGGAGGGAAAAACTGTTTTTT
-	TRBV5-6	-	TRBJ1-2	CASSFRPFTNYGYTF	TGTGCCAGCAGCTTCAGACCCTTCACCAACTATGGCTACACCTTC
-	TRBV10-2	-	TRBJ1-5	CASSNSGARGNQPQHF	TGCGCCAGCAGTAACTCCGGGGCCCGGGGCAATCAGCCCCAGCATTTT
-	TRBV7-9	-	TRBJ2-2	CASSSGMGRTGELFF	TGTGCCAGCAGCTCTGGGATGGGGCGGACCGGGGAGCTGTTTTTT
-	TRBV30	-	TRBJ2-6	CAWGSGPYSGANVLTF	TGTGCCTGGGGGTCCGGGCCCTACTCTGGGGCCAACGTCCTGACTTTC
-	TRBV2	-	TRBJ1-3	CASSEVGAGGSGNTIYF	TGTGCCAGCAGTGAAGTGGGGGCGGGCGGCTCTGGAAACACCATATATTTT
-	TRBV5-1	-	TRBJ1-1	CASSRNPGTLGTEAFF	TGCGCCAGCAGCAGAAATCCCGGGACACTTGGGACTGAAGCTTTCTTT
TRBD1	TRBV28	-	TRBJ1-6	CASSLRFMAGQGYYNSPLHF	TGTGCCAGCAGTTTGAGATTTATGGCCGGACAGGGATATTATAATTCACCCCTCCACTTT
-	TRBV5-1	-	TRBJ2-3	CASSLLSGWGTDTQYF	TGCGCCAGCAGCTTGTTGTCGGGGTGGGGAACAGATACGCAGTATTTT